This T cell receptor beta chain was sequenced during a study of T-cell memory formation after mild COVID-19. Study findings and constraints: Whereas later expanders leaned CD4+, clones contracting day 15 to 85 showed a balanced CD4/CD8 makeup. Several responding clones turned up in pre-infection memory, indicating that cross-reactive memory may have taken part. Clones that contracted clustered mainly in CM and EM if CD4+ and in EMRA if CD8+.

This clonotype turned up a few times. Its antigen is unidentified. The authors produced TCR alpha and TCR beta cDNA libraries with sample barcodes and UMIs by 5'RACE using constant-segment primers. MiXCR, applied by TCRdb to the 5' RACE reads, yields one record per CDR3 protein. The data hold 200,000 to 250,000 distinct CDR3 sequences, with about 17% observed a single time. Germline V gene lookup returns CDR1 SEHNR and CDR2 FQNEAQ (reference sequence). The CDR3 runs to 17 residues. Deletions cut 4 bases from V and 0 bases from J, with 16 bases between. The receptor comes from a man in his late teens or twenties who had mild COVID-19 (a few samples of this study predate the infection). Cell type and time point are not known. The chain links TRBV7-9 to TRBJ1-5; no reliable D call. The sample comprised PBMCs or a T cell subset sorted from them (not recorded which). The CDR3 region is CASSSVGRNYSNQPQHF. The CDR3 DNA is TGTGCCAGCAGCTCCGTAGGGAGAAATTATAGCAATCAGCCCCAGCATTTT.